This T cell receptor beta chain was profiled in a study of beta chain features in type 1 diabetes. The overall study: Over all samples combined, fewer than 140,000,000 sorted cells were examined. Overall study findings and caveats: Significant though moderate, a shortening of TCRB CDR3s appeared in all four CD4+ subsets of Type 1 diabetes patients.

This clone has just a few counts. The antigen is undetermined. The junction differs from germline at one of its ends, possibly a read error. The sequenced template was cDNA made from the entire isolated RNA. Profiling relied on immunoSEQ multiplex PCR, and the TCRdb table lists in-frame clones only, not all of them. The sample records 120,000 or so clones, approximately 15% being singletons. The sequencing sample was made of central memory CD4+ T cells from blood. This sequence was found in a man aged 18-30 years with type 1 diabetes.

This CDR3 is CASSPQTGWDTEAFF. CDR3 DNA sequence: TGTGCCAGCTCCCCACAGACAGGCTGGGACACTGAAGCTTTCTTT. V usage is TRBV18 and J usage is TRBJ1-1; perhaps TRBD1 as D (6 bases). CDR1 KGHSH and CDR2 LQKENI come from the germline V gene. The length of the CDR3 is 15 residues.